Listed here are 21 T cell receptor beta chains from one sample, sequenced in a study of T cells in Graves' hyperthyroidism and ophthalmopathy. RNA transcripts provided the source from which TCR beta CDR3 regions were amplified. A first-round RT-PCR of the TCR CDR3 used the HTBI primer set. TCRdb itself ran the multiplex PCR reads through MiXCR, one entry per CDR3 protein. Here the sample spans 89,000 or so distinct CDR3 sequences, 35% to 45% being singletons. The sample taken for sequencing was peripheral blood or thyroid tissue (not recorded which). These receptors all come from a woman aged 30 to 39 with Graves' hyperthyroidism.

Written as DNA, the CDR3 is TGTGCCAGCAGCTTAGAGGGCTGGTGGAACACCGGGGAGCTGTTTTTT. Translating it yields CASSLEGWWNTGELFF. The genes are TRBV7-6 and TRBJ2-2; D not certain. The germline gives CDR1 SGHVS, CDR2 FNYEAQ. The V end was cut by 1 base, the J end by 1 base, with 10 bases between. The CDR3 loop spans 16 amino acids.

This clonotype showed up many times. This chain links TRBV4-1 with TRBJ2-2; D gene ambiguous. Germline CDR1 reads MGHRA; CDR2 reads YSYEKL. Trimming cost V 2 bases and J 0 bases, with 13 bases left between them. CDR3 size: 17 residues. Written as DNA, the CDR3 is TGCGCCAGCAGCCAATGGGGTCGGCAAGCGAACACCGGGGAGCTGTTTTTT. Protein sequence: CASSQWGRQANTGELFF.

In this sample, this clonotype turned up many times. The rearrangement uses TRBV20-1 and TRBJ1-1, with D unclear. Trimming removed 6 bases at V and 5 bases at J, with 19 bases between. The germline V gene has CDR1 DFQATT and CDR2 SNEGSKA (reference sequence). The length of the CDR3 is 14 residues. CDR3 sequence reads: CSARLGGGGTEAFF. The CDR3 DNA reads TGCAGTGCAAGGCTAGGAGGAGGAGGGACTGAAGCTTTCTTT.

In its sample, this clonotype was seen many times. The chain employs TRBV11-2 and TRBJ2-5, with TRBD2 matching over 14 bases. CDR3 length equals 15 residues. From germline, CDR1 is SGHAT and CDR2 FQNNGV. J lost 3 bases, V lost 5 bases, and 2 bases had no gene match. The CDR3 reads CASSLGLAGEETQYF. For the CDR3, the DNA is TGTGCCAGCAGCCTGGGACTAGCGGGAGAAGAGACCCAGTACTTC.

This clonotype was observed at least ten times. The chain is built from TRBV20-1 and TRBJ2-7; D perhaps matches TRBD1 (5 bases). The V end lost 7 bases, the J end lost 0 bases, and 16 bases lay between the germline ends. Germline assignment: CDR1 DFQATT and CDR2 SNEGSKA (reference sequence). The CDR3 covers 14 residues. CDR3 protein: CSVMGPATSYEQYF. CDR3 in DNA: TGCAGTGTAATGGGGCCGGCTACCTCCTACGAGCAGTACTTC.

There are many counts of this clonotype. The genes are TRBV10-2 and TRBJ2-7, with D possibly being TRBD2 (6 bases). V lost 4 bases to trimming and J lost 3 bases, with 10 bases between them. Germline V gives CDR1 WSHSY, CDR2 SAAADI. The CDR3 is 13 amino acids. CDR3 sequence (DNA): TGCGCCAGCAGTGTCCCGGGAGTCTACGAGCAGTACTTC. This codes for CASSVPGVYEQYF.

In this sample, this clonotype turned up many times. The CDR3 DNA is TGTGCCAGCAGCTTAGAAACCGGGACTAGCGGGAGTTTCTCCGAGCAGTACTTC. Translating it yields CASSLETGTSGSFSEQYF. This rearrangement joins TRBV7-8 to TRBJ2-7; 14 bases are a match to TRBD2. The CDR3 length is 18 residues. After removal of 1 base from V and 6 bases from J, the junction contained 11 bases not matched to a gene. Germline CDR1 SGHVS, CDR2 FQNEAQ. Full variable domain (outside the CDR3, taken from reference TRBV7-8 and TRBJ2-7): GAGVSQSPRYKVAKRGQDVALRCDPISGHVSLFWYQQALGQGPEFLTYFQNEAQLDKSGLPSDRFFAERPEGSVSTLKIQRTQQEDSAVYLCASSLETGTSGSFSEQYFGPGTRLTVT.

This sequence joins TRBV9 and TRBJ1-5; possible D gene TRBD1, 6 bases. This CDR3 contains 15 residues. The V and J ends lost 7 bases and 7 bases respectively, with 21 bases between them. The germline V gene has CDR1 SGDLS and CDR2 YYNGEE. The CDR3 reads CASSPLGGREQPQHF. In DNA form, the CDR3 reads TGTGCCAGCTCACCCCTGGGGGGGCGGGAGCAGCCCCAGCATTTT.

There are many counts of this clonotype. The J gene is TRBJ1-4, the V gene TRBV7-2; D gene uncertain. Trimming stripped 3 bases from V and 9 bases from J, with 5 bases between. The CDR3 runs 11 residues. Germline lookup yields CDR1 SGHTA and CDR2 FQGNSA. The CDR3 protein is CASSFGKKLFF. CDR3 nucleotide sequence: TGTGCCAGCAGCTTTGGTAAAAAACTGTTTTTT.

This clonotype was recorded at least ten times. V usage is TRBV7-9 and J usage is TRBJ1-5; 7 bases are a match to TRBD1. Germline V gene lookup returns CDR1 SEHNR and CDR2 FQNEAQ (reference sequence). This CDR3 has 16 amino acids. Trimming at V came to 1 base and at J to 3 bases, leaving 6 bases not matched to a gene. In DNA form, the CDR3 reads TGTGCCAGCAGCTTAGGACAGGGTGGTAACAATCAGCCCCAGCATTTT. Its protein is CASSLGQGGNNQPQHF.

This clonotype showed up many times. The chain combines TRBV12-3 or TRBV12-4 with TRBJ2-2, with D unresolved. This CDR3 is 14 amino acids long. Trimming stripped 2 bases from V and 4 bases from J, with 8 bases between. The CDR3 DNA reads as TGTGCCAGCAGTTTACCATCAGGCACCGGGGAGCTGTTTTTT. It translates to CASSLPSGTGELFF.

Note on this clonotype: Just one base apart from a much larger clone, this may be a read error. The J gene is TRBJ2-7, the V gene TRBV5-1, with a weak D call TRBD2 (5 bases). V shed 3 bases and J shed 3 bases, with 16 bases lying between them. The CDR3 contains 15 residues. The germline V gene encodes CDR1 SGHRS and CDR2 YFSETQ. CDR3 coding DNA: TGCGCCAGCAGCTCGGCGGCTTACAGCGGCTACGAGCAGTACTTC. This gives the protein CASSSAAYSGYEQYF.

In DNA, the CDR3 is TGCAGTGCTAGAGGACTAGCGGGGATTCAGTACCAAGAGACCCAGTACTTC. Its protein is CSARGLAGIQYQETQYF. V usage is TRBV20-1 and J usage is TRBJ2-5; 11 nucleotides agree with TRBD2. Germline V gene sequence: CDR1 DFQATT, CDR2 SNEGSKA (reference sequence). J gave up 0 bases and V 1 base, and 7 bases lay outside the gene matches. The CDR3 sequence is 17 residues long.

This clonotype has at least ten counts. This chain links TRBV10-3 with TRBJ2-7, with D possibly matching TRBD1 (6 bases). The CDR3 extends over 16 amino acids. Looked up from germline, CDR1 is ENHRY and CDR2 is SYGVKD. Trimming took 3 bases from V and 0 from J, leaving 15 bases between them. In nucleotides, the CDR3 is TGTGCCATCAGTGATGCAGGGGTTGGAATCTCCTACGAGCAGTACTTC. Its protein product is CAISDAGVGISYEQYF.

This clonotype was seen many times. The gene calls are TRBV2 and TRBJ2-7; 8 bases fit TRBD2. V was clipped by 6 bases and J by 6 bases; unmatched bases: 7. The germline gives CDR1 SNHLY, CDR2 FYNNEI. This CDR3 spans 13 amino acids. In DNA form, the CDR3 reads TGTGCCAGCAGCTGGGAGCGGGAGTCCGAGCAGTACTTC. Translation: CASSWERESEQYF.

The J gene is TRBJ1-2, the V gene TRBV7-9; D remains unclear. This CDR3 has 14 residues. CDR1 is SEHNR and CDR2 is FQNEAQ in the germline V gene (reference sequence). Trimming cost V 4 bases and J 5 bases, with 14 bases left between them. CDR3 in amino acids: CASSSALPTYGYTF. The CDR3 region has the DNA TGTGCCAGCAGCTCAGCCCTTCCCACGTATGGCTACACCTTC.

Of note for this clonotype: Since a much larger clone is just one base distant, this may be a read error. CDR3 residues: CAITGFYSQPQHF. CDR3 coding DNA: TGTGCCATAACAGGGTTTTACAGTCAGCCCCAGCATTTT. The rearrangement links TRBV10-3 to TRBJ1-5, with a weak D call TRBD1 (6 bases). The CDR3 contains 13 residues. Trimming shortened V by 9 bases and J by 6 bases, and 15 bases separated the two germline ends. CDR1 and CDR2 (germline): ENHRY, SYGVKD.

Worth noting for this clonotype: This CDR3 fails to terminate in the conserved phenylalanine or tryptophan, so it likely reflects a read error. J is TRBJ1-2 and V is TRBV7-9; D gene uncertain. The CDR3 is 12 residues long. Germline values: CDR1 SEHNR, CDR2 FQNEAQ (reference sequence). CDR3 nucleotide sequence: TGTGTCAGCAGCTTAAGTACGGGAGGCTACACCTCC. This encodes CVSSLSTGGYTS.

This clonotype was detected many times. V gene TRBV7-9 combines with J gene TRBJ1-5; 9 nucleotides line up with TRBD1. V gave up 5 bases and J gave up 6 bases; unmatched junction bases: 2. CDR3 size: 13 residues. In germline, CDR1 is SEHNR, CDR2 FQNEAQ (reference sequence). The CDR3 DNA reads TGTGCCAGCAGCCGGGGACAGGGTCAGCCCCAGCATTTT. Residues: CASSRGQGQPQHF.

The gene calls are TRBV2 and TRBJ1-5; possibly TRBD1 for D (5 bases). This CDR3 comprises 14 residues. The germline gives CDR1 SNHLY, CDR2 FYNNEI. V was trimmed by 8 bases and J by 4 bases, leaving 15 bases between them. CDR3 bases: TGTGCCAGCCTCGGGGGGACGGCTAATCAGCCCCAGCATTTT. Residues: CASLGGTANQPQHF.

The chain joins TRBV20-1 to TRBJ2-6; D not resolved. The CDR3 is 15 residues long. Deletions cut 1 base from V and 0 bases from J, with 7 bases between. The V gene's germline CDR1 is DFQATT and CDR2 SNEGSKA (reference sequence). This chain's CDR3 is CSARVPDSGANVLTF. CDR3 nucleotide sequence: TGCAGTGCTAGAGTTCCGGACTCTGGGGCCAACGTCCTGACTTTC.